The T cell receptor beta chain described here comes from a study of control samples from healthy donors and cancer patients (TCRdb year 2020). The CDR3 covers 15 residues, taking in both the cysteine and the phenylalanine. Only the CDR3 part of the read is kept: 45 bases, read in frame from the first base. The germline V gene encodes CDR1 SGDLS and CDR2 YYNGEE. The germline ends are 18 bases apart after V is trimmed by 4 bases and J by 10 bases. The library was prepared using the immunoSEQ multiplex PCR assay. TCRdb stores this immuneACCESS table with in-frame sequences only. Part of the clones is absent; in the studies checked, under half of the shortfall reflects unresolved V genes, and no reason is known for the rest. Present in this sample are some 100,000 clones, roughly 92% of which were seen just once. The ten largest account for about 3% of the sample. On this clone itself: Its antigen remains undetermined. There are no base qualities to consult, and no much larger clone falls within one base.

The rearranged segments are TRBV9 and TRBJ1-6; a tentative D call is TRBD1 (5 bases match). The sequenced material came from blood. The clonotype originates from a human donor in good health. The donor label of this sample is uncertain. This receptor carries the CDR3 CASSPNPGGKSPLHF. The nucleotide sequence is given as TGTGCCAGCAGCCCCAATCCGGGGGGTAAGTCACCCCTCCACTTT.